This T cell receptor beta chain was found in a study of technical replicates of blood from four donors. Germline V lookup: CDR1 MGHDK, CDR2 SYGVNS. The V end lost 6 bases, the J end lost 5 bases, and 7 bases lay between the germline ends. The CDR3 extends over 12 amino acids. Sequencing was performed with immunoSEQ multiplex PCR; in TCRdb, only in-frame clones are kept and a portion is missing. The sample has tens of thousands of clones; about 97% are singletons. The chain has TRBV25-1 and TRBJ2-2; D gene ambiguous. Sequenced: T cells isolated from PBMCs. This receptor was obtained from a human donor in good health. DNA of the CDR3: TGTGCCAGCAGGGGCTCTACCGGGGAGCTGTTTTTT. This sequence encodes CASRGSTGELFF.